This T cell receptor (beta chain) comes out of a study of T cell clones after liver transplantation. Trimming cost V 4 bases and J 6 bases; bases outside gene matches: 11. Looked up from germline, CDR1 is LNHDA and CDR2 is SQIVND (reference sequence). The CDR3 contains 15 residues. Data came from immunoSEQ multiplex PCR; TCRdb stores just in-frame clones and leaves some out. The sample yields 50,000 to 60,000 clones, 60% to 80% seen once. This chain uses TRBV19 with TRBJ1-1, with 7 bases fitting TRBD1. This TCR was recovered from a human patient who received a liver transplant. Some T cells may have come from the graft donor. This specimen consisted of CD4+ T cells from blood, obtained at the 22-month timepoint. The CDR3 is CASSTKGAGSAEAFF. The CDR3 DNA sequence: TGTGCCAGTAGTACTAAGGGGGCCGGATCGGCTGAAGCTTTCTTT. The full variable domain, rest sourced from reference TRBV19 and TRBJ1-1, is DGGITQSPKYLFRKEGQNVTLSCEQNLNHDAMYWYRQDPGQGLRLIYYSQIVNDFQKGDIAEGYSVSREKKESFPLTVTSAQKNPTAFYLCASSTKGAGSAEAFFGQGTRLTVV.